Sequencing of this T cell receptor (beta chain) was carried out in a study of T cell responses to AZD1222 COVID-19 vaccine. The assay was immunoSEQ multiplex PCR, and TCRdb's table has in-frame clones only and misses some. The sample includes some 150,000 clones, 88% of them seen just once. The V and J ends lost 5 bases and 8 bases respectively, with 12 bases between them. Germline V lookup: CDR1 LNHDA, CDR2 SQIVND (reference sequence). This CDR3 comprises 13 residues. The chain combines TRBV19 with TRBJ1-4; possibly TRBD1 for D (5 bases). The clonotype was recovered from an adult in good health. Material: peripheral blood, obtained on day 0 of AZD1222 vaccination. CDR3 sequence reads: CASSSSGREKLFF. The CDR3 coding sequence is TGTGCCAGTAGTTCCTCGGGGCGGGAAAAACTGTTTTTT.